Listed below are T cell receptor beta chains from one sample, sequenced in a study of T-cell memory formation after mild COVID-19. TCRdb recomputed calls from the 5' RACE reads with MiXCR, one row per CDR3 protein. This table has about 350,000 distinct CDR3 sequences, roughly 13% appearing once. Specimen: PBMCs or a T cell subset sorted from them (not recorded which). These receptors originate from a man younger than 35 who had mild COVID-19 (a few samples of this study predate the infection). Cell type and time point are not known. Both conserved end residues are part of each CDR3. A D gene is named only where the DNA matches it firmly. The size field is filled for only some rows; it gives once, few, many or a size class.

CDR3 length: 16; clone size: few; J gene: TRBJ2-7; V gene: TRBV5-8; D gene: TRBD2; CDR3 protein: CASSATSGVLKDEQYF; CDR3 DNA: TGTGCCAGCAGCGCGACTAGCGGGGTCTTAAAGGACGAGCAGTACTTC
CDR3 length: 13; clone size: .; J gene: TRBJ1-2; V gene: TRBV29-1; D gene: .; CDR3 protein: CSVAGTGRGSYTF; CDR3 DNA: TGCAGCGTTGCTGGGACGGGAAGAGGGAGCTACACCTTC
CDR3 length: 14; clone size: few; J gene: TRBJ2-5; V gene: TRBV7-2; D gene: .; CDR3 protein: CASSFQGGGETQYF; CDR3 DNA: TGTGCCAGCAGCTTTCAGGGGGGAGGAGAGACCCAGTACTTC
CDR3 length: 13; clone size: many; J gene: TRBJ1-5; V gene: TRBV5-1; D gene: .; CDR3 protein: CASSSDPDQPQHF; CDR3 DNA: TGCGCCAGCAGCTCGGATCCAGATCAGCCCCAGCATTTT
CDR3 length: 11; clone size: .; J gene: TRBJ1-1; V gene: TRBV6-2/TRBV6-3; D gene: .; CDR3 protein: CASSYSRAAFF; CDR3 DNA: TGTGCCAGCAGTTACTCGCGGGCAGCTTTCTTT
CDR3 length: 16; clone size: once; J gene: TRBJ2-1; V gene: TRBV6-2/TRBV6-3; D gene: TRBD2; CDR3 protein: CASRNGLAGGRGEQFF; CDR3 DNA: TGTGCCAGCAGAAACGGACTAGCGGGGGGCCGGGGTGAGCAGTTCTTC
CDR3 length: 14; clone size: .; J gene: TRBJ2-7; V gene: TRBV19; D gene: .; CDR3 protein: CASSIGAEGYEQYF; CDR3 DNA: TGTGCCAGTAGTATTGGAGCGGAGGGCTACGAGCAGTACTTC
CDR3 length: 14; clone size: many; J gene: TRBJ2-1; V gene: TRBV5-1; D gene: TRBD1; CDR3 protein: CASSLGDRDNEQFF; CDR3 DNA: TGCGCCAGCAGCTTGGGGGACAGGGACAATGAGCAGTTCTTC
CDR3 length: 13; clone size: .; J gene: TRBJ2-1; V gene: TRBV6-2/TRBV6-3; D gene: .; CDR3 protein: CASNADAYNEQFF; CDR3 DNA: TGTGCCAGCAACGCGGACGCATACAATGAGCAGTTCTTC
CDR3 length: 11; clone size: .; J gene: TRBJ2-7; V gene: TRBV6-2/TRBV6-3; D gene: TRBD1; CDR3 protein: CASSYYDRAHF; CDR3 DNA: TGTGCCAGCAGTTACTATGACAGGGCGCACTTC
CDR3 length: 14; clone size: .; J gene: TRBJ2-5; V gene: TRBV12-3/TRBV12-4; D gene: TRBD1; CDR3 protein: CASSGQGVVKTQYF; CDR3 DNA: TGTGCCAGCTCCGGACAGGGGGTAGTGAAGACCCAGTACTTC
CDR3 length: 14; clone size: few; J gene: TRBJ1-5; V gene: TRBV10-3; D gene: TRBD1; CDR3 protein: CASARGTGEQPQHF; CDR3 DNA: TGTGCCTCAGCCAGGGGGACAGGGGAACAGCCCCAGCATTTT
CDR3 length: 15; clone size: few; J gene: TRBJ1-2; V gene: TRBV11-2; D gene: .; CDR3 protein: CASSSDRPWDYGYTF; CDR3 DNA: TGTGCCAGCAGCTCTGACAGACCCTGGGACTATGGCTACACCTTC
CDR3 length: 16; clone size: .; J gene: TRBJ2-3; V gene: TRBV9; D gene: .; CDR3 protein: CASSVGGLGGTDTQYF; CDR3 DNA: TGTGCCAGCAGCGTCGGCGGGCTGGGGGGCACAGATACGCAGTATTTT
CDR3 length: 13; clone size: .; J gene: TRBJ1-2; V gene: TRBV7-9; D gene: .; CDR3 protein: CASRDDGIYGYTF; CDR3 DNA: TGTGCCAGCAGAGACGACGGTATCTATGGCTACACCTTC
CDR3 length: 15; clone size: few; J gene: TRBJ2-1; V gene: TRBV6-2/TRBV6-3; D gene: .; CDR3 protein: CASSYQGGKYNEQFF; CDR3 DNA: TGTGCCAGCAGTTACCAGGGCGGTAAATACAATGAGCAGTTCTTC
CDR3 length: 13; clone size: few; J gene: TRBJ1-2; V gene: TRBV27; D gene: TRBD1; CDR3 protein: CATGQGANYGYTF; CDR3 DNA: TGTGCCACCGGACAGGGGGCTAACTATGGCTACACCTTC
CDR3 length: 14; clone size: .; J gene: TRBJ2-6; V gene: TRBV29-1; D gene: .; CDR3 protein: CSVLPGTGANVLTF; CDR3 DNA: TGCAGCGTCTTACCAGGGACTGGGGCCAACGTCCTGACTTTC
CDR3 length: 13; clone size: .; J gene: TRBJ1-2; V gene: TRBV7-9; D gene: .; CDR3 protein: CASSFREDYGYTF; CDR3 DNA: TGTGCCAGCAGCTTCAGGGAGGACTATGGCTACACCTTC
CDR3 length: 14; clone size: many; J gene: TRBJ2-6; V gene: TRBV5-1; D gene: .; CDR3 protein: CASSSDSGANVLTF; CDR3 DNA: TGTGCCAGCAGTTCCGACTCTGGGGCCAACGTCCTGACTTTC
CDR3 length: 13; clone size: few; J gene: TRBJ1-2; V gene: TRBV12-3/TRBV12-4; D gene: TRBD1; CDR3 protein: CASSRQGYYGYTF; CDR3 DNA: TGTGCCAGCAGTCGACAGGGATACTATGGCTACACCTTC
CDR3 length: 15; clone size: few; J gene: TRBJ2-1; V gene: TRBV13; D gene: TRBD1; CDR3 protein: CASSPEGQSHNEQFF; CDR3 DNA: TGTGCCAGCAGCCCCGAGGGACAGTCCCACAATGAGCAGTTCTTC
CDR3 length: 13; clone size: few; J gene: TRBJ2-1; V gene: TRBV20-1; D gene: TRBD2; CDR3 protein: CSGHTSGGAGQFF; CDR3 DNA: TGCAGTGGCCATACTAGCGGGGGGGCCGGGCAGTTCTTC
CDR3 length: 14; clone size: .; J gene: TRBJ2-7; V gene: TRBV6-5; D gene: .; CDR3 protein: CASSYYGGLGEQYF; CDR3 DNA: TGTGCCAGCAGTTACTACGGGGGGCTCGGCGAGCAGTACTTC
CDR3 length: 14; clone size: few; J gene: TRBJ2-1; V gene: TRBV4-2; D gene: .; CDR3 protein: CASRKQSGYNEQFF; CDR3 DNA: TGTGCCAGCAGGAAACAGAGTGGCTACAATGAGCAGTTCTTC
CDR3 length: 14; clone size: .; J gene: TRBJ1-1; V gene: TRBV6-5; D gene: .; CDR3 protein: CASSYGGLVTEAFF; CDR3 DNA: TGTGCCAGCAGTTACGGGGGGCTGGTAACTGAAGCTTTCTTT
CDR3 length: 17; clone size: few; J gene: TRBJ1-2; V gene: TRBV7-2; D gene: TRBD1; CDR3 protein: CASSLVYQGEGKNGYTF; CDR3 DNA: TGTGCCAGCAGCTTAGTGTACCAGGGGGAGGGGAAGAATGGCTACACCTTC
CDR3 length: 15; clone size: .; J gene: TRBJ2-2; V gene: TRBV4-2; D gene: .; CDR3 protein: CASSRYGGNTGELFF; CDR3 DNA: TGTGCCAGCAGCCGATACGGGGGGAACACCGGGGAGCTGTTTTTT
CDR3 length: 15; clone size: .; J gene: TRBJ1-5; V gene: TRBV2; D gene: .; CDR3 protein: CASSAGAGGNQPQHF; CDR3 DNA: TGTGCCAGCAGTGCAGGGGCGGGAGGCAATCAGCCCCAGCATTTT
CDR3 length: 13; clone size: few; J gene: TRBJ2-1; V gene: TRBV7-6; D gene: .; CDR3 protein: CASSLTPYNEQFF; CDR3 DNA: TGTGCCAGCAGCTTAACTCCGTACAATGAGCAGTTCTTC
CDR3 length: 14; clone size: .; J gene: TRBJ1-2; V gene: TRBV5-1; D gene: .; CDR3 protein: CASSLAPENYGYTF; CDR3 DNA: TGCGCCAGCAGCTTGGCTCCAGAGAACTATGGCTACACCTTC
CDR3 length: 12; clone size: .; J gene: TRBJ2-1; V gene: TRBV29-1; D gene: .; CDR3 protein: CSVREPYNEQFF; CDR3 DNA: TGCAGCGTTAGGGAACCGTACAATGAGCAGTTCTTC
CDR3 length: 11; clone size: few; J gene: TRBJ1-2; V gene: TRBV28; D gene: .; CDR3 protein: CAAGTLYGYTF; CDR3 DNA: TGTGCCGCTGGGACACTCTATGGCTACACCTTC
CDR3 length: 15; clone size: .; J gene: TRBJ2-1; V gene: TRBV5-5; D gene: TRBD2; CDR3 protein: CASSAGTRAYNEQFF; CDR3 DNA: TGTGCCAGCAGCGCCGGGACTAGGGCCTACAATGAGCAGTTCTTC
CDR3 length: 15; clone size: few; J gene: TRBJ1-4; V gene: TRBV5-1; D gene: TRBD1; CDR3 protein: CASSLSARGGEKLFF; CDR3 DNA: TGCGCCAGCAGCTTATCGGCCAGGGGGGGCGAAAAACTGTTTTTT
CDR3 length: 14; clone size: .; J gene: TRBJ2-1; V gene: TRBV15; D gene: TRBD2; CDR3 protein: CATSISGGDNEQFF; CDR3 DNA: TGTGCCACCAGCATAAGCGGGGGGGATAATGAGCAGTTCTTC
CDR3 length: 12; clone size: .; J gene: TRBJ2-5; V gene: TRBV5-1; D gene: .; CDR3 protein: CASSVGPETQYF; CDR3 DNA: TGCGCCAGCAGCGTGGGTCCGGAGACCCAGTACTTC
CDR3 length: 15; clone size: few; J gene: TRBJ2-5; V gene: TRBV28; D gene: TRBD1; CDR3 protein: CASSNYDRVQETQYF; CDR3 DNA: TGTGCCAGCAGTAACTATGACAGGGTACAAGAGACCCAGTACTTC
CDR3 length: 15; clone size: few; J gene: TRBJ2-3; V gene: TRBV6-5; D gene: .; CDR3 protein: CASSPLSGYTDTQYF; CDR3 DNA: TGTGCCAGCAGTCCCCTCAGCGGATACACAGATACGCAGTATTTT
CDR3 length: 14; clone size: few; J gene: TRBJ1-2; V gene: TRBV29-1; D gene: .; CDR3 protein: CSVDSSGAGVGYTF; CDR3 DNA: TGCAGCGTTGACTCCTCGGGGGCAGGGGTCGGCTACACCTTC
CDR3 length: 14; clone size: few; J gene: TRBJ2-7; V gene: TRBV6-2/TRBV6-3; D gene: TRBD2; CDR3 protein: CASSYSAGAYEQYF; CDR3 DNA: TGTGCCAGCAGTTACTCTGCGGGGGCCTACGAGCAGTACTTC
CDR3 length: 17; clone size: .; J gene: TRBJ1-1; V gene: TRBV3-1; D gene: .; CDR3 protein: CASSQDLYGAGNTEAFF; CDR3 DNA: TGTGCCAGCAGCCAAGATCTTTATGGGGCGGGGAACACTGAAGCTTTCTTT
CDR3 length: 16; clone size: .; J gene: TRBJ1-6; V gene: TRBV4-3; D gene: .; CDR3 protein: CASSQDLPGGNSPLHF; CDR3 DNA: TGCGCCAGCAGCCAAGATCTACCCGGGGGTAATTCACCCCTCCACTTT
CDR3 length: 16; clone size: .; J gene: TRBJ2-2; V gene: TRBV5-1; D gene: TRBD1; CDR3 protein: CASSLARTGNTGELFF; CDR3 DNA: TGCGCCAGCAGCTTGGCAAGGACAGGGAACACCGGGGAGCTGTTTTTT